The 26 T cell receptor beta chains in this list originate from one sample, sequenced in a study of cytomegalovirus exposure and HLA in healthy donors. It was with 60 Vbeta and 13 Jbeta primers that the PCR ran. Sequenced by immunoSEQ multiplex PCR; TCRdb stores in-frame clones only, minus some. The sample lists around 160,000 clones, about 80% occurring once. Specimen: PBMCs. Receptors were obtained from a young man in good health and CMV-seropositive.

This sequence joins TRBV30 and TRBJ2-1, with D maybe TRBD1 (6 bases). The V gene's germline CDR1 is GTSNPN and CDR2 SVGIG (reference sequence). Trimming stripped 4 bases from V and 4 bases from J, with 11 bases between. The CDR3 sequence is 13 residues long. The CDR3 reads CAWIKGTYNEQFF. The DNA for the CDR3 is TGTGCCTGGATAAAAGGGACATACAATGAGCAGTTCTTC.

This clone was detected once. CDR3 DNA: TGTGCCAGCCAGACAGCCATTAATGAAAAACTGTTTTTT. Translated, it gives CASQTAINEKLFF. V is TRBV19 and J is TRBJ1-4; perhaps TRBD1 as D (5 bases). This CDR3 has 13 residues. CDR1 and CDR2 (germline): LNHDA, SQIVND (reference sequence). V lost 9 bases and J lost 4, with 12 bases in between.

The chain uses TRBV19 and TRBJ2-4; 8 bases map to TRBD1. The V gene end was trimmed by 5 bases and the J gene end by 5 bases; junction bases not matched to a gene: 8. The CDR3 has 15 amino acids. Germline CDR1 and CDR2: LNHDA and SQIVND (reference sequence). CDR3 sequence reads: CASSLESRGQNIQYF. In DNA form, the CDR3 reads TGTGCCAGTAGTTTGGAGTCCAGGGGGCAAAACATTCAGTACTTC. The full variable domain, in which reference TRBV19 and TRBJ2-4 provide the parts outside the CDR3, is DGGITQSPKYLFRKEGQNVTLSCEQNLNHDAMYWYRQDPGQGLRLIYYSQIVNDFQKGDIAEGYSVSREKKESFPLTVTSAQKNPTAFYLCASSLESRGQNIQYFGAGTRLSVL.

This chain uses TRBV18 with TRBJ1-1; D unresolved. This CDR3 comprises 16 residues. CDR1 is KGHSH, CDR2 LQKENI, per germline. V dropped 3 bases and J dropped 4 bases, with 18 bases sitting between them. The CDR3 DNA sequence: TGTGCCAGCTCACCGTCCACAGCCACCGTAGGCACTGAAGCTTTCTTT. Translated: CASSPSTATVGTEAFF. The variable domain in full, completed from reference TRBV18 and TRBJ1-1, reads NAGVMQNPRHLVRRRGQEARLRCSPMKGHSHVYWYRQLPEEGLKFMVYLQKENIIDESGMPKERFSAEFPKEGPSILRIQQVVRGDSAAYFCASSPSTATVGTEAFFGQGTRLTVV.

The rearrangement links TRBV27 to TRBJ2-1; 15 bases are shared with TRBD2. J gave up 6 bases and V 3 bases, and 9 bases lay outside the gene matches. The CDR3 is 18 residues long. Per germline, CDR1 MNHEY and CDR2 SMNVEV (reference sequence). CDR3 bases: TGTGCCAGCAGTTTCCTGGGACTAGCGGGAGGCCTAGGCAATGAGCAGTTCTTC. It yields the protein CASSFLGLAGGLGNEQFF.

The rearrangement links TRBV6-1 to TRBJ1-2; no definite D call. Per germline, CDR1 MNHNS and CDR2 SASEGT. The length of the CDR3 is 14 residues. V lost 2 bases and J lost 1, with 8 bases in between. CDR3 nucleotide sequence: TGTGCCAGCAGTGAATTCGAGGGTAACTATGGCTACACCTTC. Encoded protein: CASSEFEGNYGYTF.

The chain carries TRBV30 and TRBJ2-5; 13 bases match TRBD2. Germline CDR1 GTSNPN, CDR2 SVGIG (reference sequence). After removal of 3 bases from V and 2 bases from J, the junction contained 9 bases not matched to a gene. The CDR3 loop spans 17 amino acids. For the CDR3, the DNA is TGTGCCTGGAGCGAGGGACTAGCGGGATTCGGGCAAGAGACCCAGTACTTC. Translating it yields CAWSEGLAGFGQETQYF.

The CDR3 sequence: CASSFGSSYNEQFF. CDR3 DNA sequence: TGTGCCAGCAGTTTTGGGAGCTCCTACAATGAGCAGTTCTTC. The chain uses TRBV28 and TRBJ2-1, with D maybe TRBD2 (5 bases). The CDR3 has 14 residues. V lost 3 bases and J lost 0, with 6 bases in between. Germline V gene sequence: CDR1 MDHEN, CDR2 SYDVKM. The variable domain in full, completed from reference TRBV28 and TRBJ2-1, reads DVKVTQSSRYLVKRTGEKVFLECVQDMDHENMFWYRQDPGLGLRLIYFSYDVKMKEKGDIPEGYSVSREKKERFSLILESASTNQTSMYLCASSFGSSYNEQFFGPGTRLTVL.

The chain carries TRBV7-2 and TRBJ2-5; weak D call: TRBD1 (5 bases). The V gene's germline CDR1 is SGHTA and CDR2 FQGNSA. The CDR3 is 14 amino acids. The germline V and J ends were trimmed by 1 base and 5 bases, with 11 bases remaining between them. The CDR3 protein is CASSLGQGYETQYF. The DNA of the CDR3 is TGTGCCAGCAGCTTAGGGCAGGGCTATGAGACCCAGTACTTC. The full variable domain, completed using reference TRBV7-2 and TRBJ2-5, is GAGVSQSPSNKVTEKGKDVELRCDPISGHTALYWYRQSLGQGLEFLIYFQGNSAPDKSGLPSDRFSAERTGGSVSTLTIQRTQQEDSAVYLCASSLGQGYETQYFGPGTRLLVL.

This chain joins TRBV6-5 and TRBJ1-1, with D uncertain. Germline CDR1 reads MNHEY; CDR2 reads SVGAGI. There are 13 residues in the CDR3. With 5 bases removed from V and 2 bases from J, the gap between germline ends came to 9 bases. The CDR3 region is CASSRRGNTEAFF. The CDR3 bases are TGTGCCAGCAGTAGGCGGGGAAACACTGAAGCTTTCTTT.

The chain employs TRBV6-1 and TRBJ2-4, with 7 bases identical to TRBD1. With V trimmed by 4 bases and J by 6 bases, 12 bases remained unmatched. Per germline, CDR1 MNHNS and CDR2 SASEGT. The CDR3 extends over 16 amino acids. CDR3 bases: TGTGCCAGCAGTGGAACGAGACAGGGAAGGACAAACATTCAGTACTTC. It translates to CASSGTRQGRTNIQYF.

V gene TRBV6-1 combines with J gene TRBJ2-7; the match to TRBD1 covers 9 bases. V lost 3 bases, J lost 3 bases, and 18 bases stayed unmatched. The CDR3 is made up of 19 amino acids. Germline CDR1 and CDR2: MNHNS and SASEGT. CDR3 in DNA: TGTGCCAGCAGTGATCCGGGACAGGGATTAGGGCATGCTGGCTACGAGCAGTACTTC. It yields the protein CASSDPGQGLGHAGYEQYF.

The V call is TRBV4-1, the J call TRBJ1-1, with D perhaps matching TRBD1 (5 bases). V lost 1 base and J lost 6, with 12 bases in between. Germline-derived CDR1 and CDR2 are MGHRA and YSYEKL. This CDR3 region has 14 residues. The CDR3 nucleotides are TGCGCCAGCAGCCAAGCCTCTGCAGGGCCTGAAGCTTTCTTT. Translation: CASSQASAGPEAFF.

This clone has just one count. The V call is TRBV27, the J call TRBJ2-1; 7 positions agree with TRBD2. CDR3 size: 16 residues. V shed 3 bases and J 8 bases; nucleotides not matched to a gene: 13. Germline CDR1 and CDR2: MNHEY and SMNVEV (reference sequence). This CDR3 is CASSFLSGGESDEQFF. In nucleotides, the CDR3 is TGTGCCAGCAGTTTTCTTAGTGGGGGGGAGAGTGATGAGCAGTTCTTC.

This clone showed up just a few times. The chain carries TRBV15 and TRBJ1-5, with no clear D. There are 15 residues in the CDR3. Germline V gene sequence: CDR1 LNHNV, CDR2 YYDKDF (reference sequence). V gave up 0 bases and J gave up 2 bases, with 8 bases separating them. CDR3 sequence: CATSRDPGRNQPQHF. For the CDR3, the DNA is TGTGCCACCAGCAGAGATCCGGGTCGCAATCAGCCCCAGCATTTT.

In nucleotides, the CDR3 is TGTGCCAGTAGTGGTGGCGGGAGCACAGATACGCAGTATTTT. This sequence encodes CASSGGGSTDTQYF. V gene TRBV19 combines with J gene TRBJ2-3, with D tentatively TRBD2 (5 bases). CDR3 length equals 14 residues. V lost 5 bases and J 0 bases, leaving 9 bases between the germline ends. Germline V gene sequence: CDR1 LNHDA, CDR2 SQIVND (reference sequence).

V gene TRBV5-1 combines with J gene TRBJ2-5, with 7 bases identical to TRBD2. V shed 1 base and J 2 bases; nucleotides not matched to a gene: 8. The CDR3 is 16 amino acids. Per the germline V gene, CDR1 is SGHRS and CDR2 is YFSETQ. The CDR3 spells CASSLTSGGEQETQYF. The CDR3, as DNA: TGCGCCAGCAGCTTGACTAGTGGGGGGGAACAAGAGACCCAGTACTTC.

In DNA, the CDR3 is TGTGCCAGCAGTTACGCGGGAGGCGTCAACGAGCAGTACTTC. Encoded protein: CASSYAGGVNEQYF. This chain links TRBV6-5 with TRBJ2-7, with TRBD2 matching over 8 bases. Trimming took 2 bases from V and 5 from J; bases not matched to a gene: 5. This CDR3 is 14 amino acids long. CDR1 and CDR2 from the germline V gene are MNHEY and SVGAGI.

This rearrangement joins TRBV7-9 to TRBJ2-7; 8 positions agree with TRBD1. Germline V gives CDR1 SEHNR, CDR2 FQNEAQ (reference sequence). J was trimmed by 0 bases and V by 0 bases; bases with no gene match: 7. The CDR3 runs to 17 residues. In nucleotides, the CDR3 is TGTGCCAGCAGCTTAGCTCACACAGGGGGAAGCTCCTACGAGCAGTACTTC. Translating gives CASSLAHTGGSSYEQYF.

The CDR3 protein is CASSPDRDRYTEAFF. The CDR3 nucleotides read TGTGCCAGCAGCCCGGACAGGGATCGTTACACTGAAGCTTTCTTT. The chain joins TRBV7-6 to TRBJ1-1; 8 bases match TRBD1. The V and J ends lost 5 bases and 3 bases, in that order; junction bases with no gene match: 8. Germline V lookup: CDR1 SGHVS, CDR2 FNYEAQ. The CDR3 has 15 residues.

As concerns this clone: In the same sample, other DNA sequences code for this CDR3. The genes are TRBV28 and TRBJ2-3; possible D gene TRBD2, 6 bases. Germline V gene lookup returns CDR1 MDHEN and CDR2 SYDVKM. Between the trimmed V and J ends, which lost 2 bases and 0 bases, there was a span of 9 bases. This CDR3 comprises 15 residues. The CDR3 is CASSLGGTSTDTQYF. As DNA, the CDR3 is TGTGCCAGCAGTTTAGGGGGGACTAGCACAGATACGCAGTATTTT.

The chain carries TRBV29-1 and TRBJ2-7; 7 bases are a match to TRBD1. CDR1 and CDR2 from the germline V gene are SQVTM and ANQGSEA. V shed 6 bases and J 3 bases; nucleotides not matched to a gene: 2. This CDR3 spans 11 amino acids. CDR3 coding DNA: TGCAGCGTGACAGGGTACTACGAGCAGTACTTC. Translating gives CSVTGYYEQYF.

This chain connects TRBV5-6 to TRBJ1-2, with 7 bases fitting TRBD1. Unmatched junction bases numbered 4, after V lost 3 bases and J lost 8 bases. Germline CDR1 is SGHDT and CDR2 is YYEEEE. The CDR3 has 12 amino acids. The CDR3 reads CASSSTGKGYTF. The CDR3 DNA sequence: TGTGCCAGCAGCTCGACAGGGAAGGGCTACACCTTC.

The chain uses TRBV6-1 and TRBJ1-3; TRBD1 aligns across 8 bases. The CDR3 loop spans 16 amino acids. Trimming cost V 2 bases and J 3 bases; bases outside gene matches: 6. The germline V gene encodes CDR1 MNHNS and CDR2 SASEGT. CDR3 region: CASSEMSGGGGNTIYF. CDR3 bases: TGTGCCAGCAGTGAAATGTCAGGGGGCGGTGGAAACACCATATATTTT.

The CDR3 reads CASSLVGQGNEKLFF. As DNA, the CDR3 is TGCGCCAGCAGCTTGGTGGGACAGGGTAATGAAAAACTGTTTTTT. J is TRBJ1-4 and V is TRBV5-1; TRBD1 matches at 9 bases. The length of the CDR3 is 15 residues. With V trimmed by 0 bases and J by 4 bases, 1 base remained unmatched. The germline gives CDR1 SGHRS, CDR2 YFSETQ.

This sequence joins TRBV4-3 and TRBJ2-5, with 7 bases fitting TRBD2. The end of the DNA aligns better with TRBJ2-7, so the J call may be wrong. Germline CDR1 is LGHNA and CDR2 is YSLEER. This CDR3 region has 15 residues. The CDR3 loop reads CASSQDPSGAYEQYF. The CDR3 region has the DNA TGCGCCAGCAGCCAAGATCCCAGCGGGGCCTACGAGCAGTACTTC.